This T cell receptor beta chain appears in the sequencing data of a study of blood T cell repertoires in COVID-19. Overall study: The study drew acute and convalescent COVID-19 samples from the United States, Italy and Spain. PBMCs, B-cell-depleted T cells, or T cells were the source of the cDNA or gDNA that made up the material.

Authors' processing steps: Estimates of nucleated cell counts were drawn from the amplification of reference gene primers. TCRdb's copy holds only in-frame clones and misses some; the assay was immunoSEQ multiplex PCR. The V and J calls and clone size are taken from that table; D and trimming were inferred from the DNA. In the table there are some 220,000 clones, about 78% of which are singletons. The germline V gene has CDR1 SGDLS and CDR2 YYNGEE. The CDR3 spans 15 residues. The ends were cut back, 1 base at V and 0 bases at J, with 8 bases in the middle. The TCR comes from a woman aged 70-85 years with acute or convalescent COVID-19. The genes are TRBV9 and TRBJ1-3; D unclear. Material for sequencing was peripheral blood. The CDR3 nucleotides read TGTGCCAGCAGCGTACAACCTAACTCTGGAAACACCATATATTTT. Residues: CASSVQPNSGNTIYF. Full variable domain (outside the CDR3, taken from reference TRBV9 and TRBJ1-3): DSGVTQTPKHLITATGQRVTLRCSPRSGDLSVYWYQQSLDQGLQFLIQYYNGEERAKGNILERFSAQQFPDLHSELNLSSLELGDSALYFCASSVQPNSGNTIYFGEGSWLTVV.